Listed here are 2 T cell receptor beta chains from one sample, sequenced in a study of cytomegalovirus exposure and HLA in healthy donors. The PCR contained 60 Vbeta and 13 Jbeta primers. Using immunoSEQ multiplex PCR, the repertoire was profiled, and TCRdb retains in-frame clones only, with some absent. The sample yields around 140,000 clones, approximately 71% seen once. Sequencing was done on a sample of PBMCs. The source is a woman aged 55-69 years in good health and CMV-seronegative.

The genes are TRBV28 and TRBJ1-2; 7 bases map to TRBD1. The CDR3 loop spans 14 amino acids. Per the germline V gene, CDR1 is MDHEN and CDR2 is SYDVKM. V was pared by 5 bases and J by 8 bases, with 11 bases of the junction left unmatched. CDR3 DNA sequence: TGTGCCAGCAGTCCACGGGACAGCCCTAGGGGCTACACCTTC. Its translation is CASSPRDSPRGYTF.

The chain employs TRBV10-3 and TRBJ1-1; D might be TRBD1 (5 bases). Germline-derived CDR1 and CDR2 are ENHRY and SYGVKD. The CDR3 contains 15 residues. Trimming took off 0 bases at V and 2 bases at J, with 10 bases between the two ends. CDR3 amino acids: CAISESAGYNTEAFF. CDR3 in DNA: TGTGCCATCAGTGAGTCGGCAGGGTATAACACTGAAGCTTTCTTT.